A selection of T cell receptor beta chains follows, all from one sample in a study of OX40 agonist ivuxolimab in advanced cancers. Method: immunoSEQ multiplex PCR; TCRdb's copy keeps in-frame clones and lacks some. Of tens of thousands of clones in the sample, 90% to 95% were seen once. The material was CD4+ or CD8+ T cells sorted from blood, obtained in a trial of the OX40 agonist ivuxolimab. These TCRs come from an adult with an advanced solid tumor such as melanoma, head and neck, liver or kidney cancer. CDR3s leave out the opening cysteine and the closing phenylalanine or tryptophan.

V: TRBV5-1; J: TRBJ2-1; CDR3: ASSRQGRIGGPYNEQF
V: TRBV7-2; J: TRBJ2-7; CDR3: ASSGDRGSEQY
V: TRBV27; J: TRBJ2-7; CDR3: ASGRLGPLSGEQY
V: TRBV9; J: TRBJ2-3; CDR3: ASSVGDHHPVTQY
V: TRBV28; J: TRBJ1-2; CDR3: ASSFISYGYT
V: TRBV19; J: TRBJ2-1; CDR3: ASRELAFNEQF
V: TRBV12-5; J: TRBJ2-7; CDR3: ASGLSTGETVTYEQY
V: TRBV29-1; J: TRBJ2-1; CDR3: SVIGLAGVPYNEQF
V: TRBV23-1; J: TRBJ2-5; CDR3: ASSQDWRGLQETQY
V: TRBV7-9; J: TRBJ1-1; CDR3: ASSRVQENTEAF
V: TRBV9; J: TRBJ2-5; CDR3: ASSPQGMETQY
V: TRBV28; J: TRBJ2-3; CDR3: ASSLMGYDRGGADTQY
V: TRBV4-3; J: TRBJ2-1; CDR3: ASSQLIDRENGLRQF
V: TRBV4-3; J: TRBJ1-1; CDR3: ASSQDRVGARRTEAF
V: TRBV28; J: TRBJ1-5; CDR3: ASSRAIANQPQH
V: TRBV5-6; J: TRBJ1-1; CDR3: ASSFTARGFSEAF
V: TRBV7-6; J: TRBJ1-1; CDR3: ASSPGTGAGAF
V: TRBV27; J: TRBJ2-7; CDR3: ASSANSYEQY
V: TRBV19; J: TRBJ2-1; CDR3: ASKSSGSSYNEQF
V: TRBV5-6; J: TRBJ2-7; CDR3: ASSLDGSYEQY
V: TRBV7-6; J: TRBJ2-5; CDR3: ASSLTWVEETQY
V: TRBV7-3; J: TRBJ2-7; CDR3: ASSQGTKTSLEQY
V: TRBV7-9; J: TRBJ1-5; CDR3: ASSLDRVGQPQH
V: TRBV5-1; J: TRBJ2-3; CDR3: ASSLETDTQY
V: TRBV6-5; J: TRBJ2-7; CDR3: ASSYSPTSVYYEQY
V: TRBV27; J: TRBJ2-7; CDR3: ASSLGGSYEQY
V: TRBV6-5; J: TRBJ2-5; CDR3: ASSSGTGTGETQY
V: TRBV5-1; J: TRBJ1-2; CDR3: ASSHTSPRDRVRGYT
V: TRBV5-6; J: TRBJ2-5; CDR3: ASSFAGGIRETQY
V: TRBV11-2; J: TRBJ2-1; CDR3: ASSSRRYNEQF
V: TRBV30; J: TRBJ1-1; CDR3: AWSTRQGAGIEAF
V: TRBV5-4; J: TRBJ2-3; CDR3: ASSLYPGGDTQY
V: TRBV27; J: TRBJ2-1; CDR3: ASTKGTSGNEQF
V: TRBV4-3; J: TRBJ2-2; CDR3: ASSQVGLAGVANTGELF
V: TRBV4-1; J: TRBJ1-3; CDR3: ASSHPGQGLSGNTIY
V: TRBV5-8; J: TRBJ1-1; CDR3: ASSLPQMNTEAF
V: TRBV7-2; J: TRBJ2-5; CDR3: ASRREGETQY
V: TRBV27; J: TRBJ1-1; CDR3: ASSLIPMWGNTEAF
V: TRBV12-5; J: TRBJ1-2; CDR3: ASGPTGGADRYGYT
V: TRBV27; J: TRBJ1-5; CDR3: ASRSVGGPSNQPQH
V: TRBV19; J: TRBJ1-5; CDR3: ASSIAEGIRYQPQH
V: TRBV13; J: TRBJ1-4; CDR3: ASSLGRGQGDKLF
V: TRBV11-2; J: -; CDR3: ASSTRQGGSYEQY
V: TRBV13; J: TRBJ2-7; CDR3: ASSLGRTGAEQY
V: TRBV9; J: TRBJ1-3; CDR3: ASSATGGSGNTIY
V: TRBV28; J: TRBJ2-1; CDR3: ASSPRPPARHSNEQF
V: TRBV5-1; J: TRBJ2-7; CDR3: ASSPGLADTEQY
V: TRBV19; J: TRBJ2-7; CDR3: ARNYRTSGRNEQY
V: TRBV9; J: TRBJ2-5; CDR3: ASGTAETQY
V: TRBV11-2; J: TRBJ2-7; CDR3: ASSLEQGGYEQY